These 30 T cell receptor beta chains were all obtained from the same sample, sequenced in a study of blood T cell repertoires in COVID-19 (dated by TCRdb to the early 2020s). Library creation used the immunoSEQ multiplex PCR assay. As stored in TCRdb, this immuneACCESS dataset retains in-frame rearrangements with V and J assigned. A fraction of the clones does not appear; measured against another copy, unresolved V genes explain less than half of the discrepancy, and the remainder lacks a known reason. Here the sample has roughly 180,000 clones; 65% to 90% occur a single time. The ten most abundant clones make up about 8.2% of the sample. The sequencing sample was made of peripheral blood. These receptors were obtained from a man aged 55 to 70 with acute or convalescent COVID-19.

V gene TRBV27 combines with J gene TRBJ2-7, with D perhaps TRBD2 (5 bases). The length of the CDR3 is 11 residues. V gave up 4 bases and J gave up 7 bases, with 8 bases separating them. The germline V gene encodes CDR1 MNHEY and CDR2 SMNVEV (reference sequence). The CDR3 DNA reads TGTGCCAGCAGTTCCCGGGGAGAGCAGTACTTC. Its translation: CASSSRGEQYF.

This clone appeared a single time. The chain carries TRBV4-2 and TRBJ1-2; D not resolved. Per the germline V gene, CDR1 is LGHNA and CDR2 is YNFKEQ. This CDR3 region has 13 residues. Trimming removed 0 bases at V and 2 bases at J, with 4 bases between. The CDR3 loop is CASSQDLNYGYTF. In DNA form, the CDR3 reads TGTGCCAGCAGCCAAGATCTAAACTATGGCTACACCTTC.

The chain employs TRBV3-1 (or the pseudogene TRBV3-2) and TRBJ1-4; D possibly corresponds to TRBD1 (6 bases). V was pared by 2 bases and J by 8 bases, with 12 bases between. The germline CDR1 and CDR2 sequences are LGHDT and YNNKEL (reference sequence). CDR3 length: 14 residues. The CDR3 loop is CASSQRGGGEKLFF. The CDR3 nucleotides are TGTGCCAGCAGCCAACGGGGAGGGGGGGAAAAACTGTTTTTT.

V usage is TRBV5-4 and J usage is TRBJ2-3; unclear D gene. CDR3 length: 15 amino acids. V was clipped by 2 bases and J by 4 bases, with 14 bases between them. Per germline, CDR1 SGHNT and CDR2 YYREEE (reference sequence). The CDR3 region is CASSLQAGSADTQYF. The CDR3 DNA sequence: TGTGCCAGCAGCTTACAAGCAGGTTCCGCAGATACGCAGTATTTT.

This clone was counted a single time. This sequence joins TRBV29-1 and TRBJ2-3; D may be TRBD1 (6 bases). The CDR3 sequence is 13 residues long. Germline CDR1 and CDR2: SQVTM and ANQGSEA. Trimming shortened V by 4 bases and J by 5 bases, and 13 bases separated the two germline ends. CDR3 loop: CSVGTDTKDTQYF. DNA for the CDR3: TGCAGCGTTGGGACAGATACAAAAGATACGCAGTATTTT.

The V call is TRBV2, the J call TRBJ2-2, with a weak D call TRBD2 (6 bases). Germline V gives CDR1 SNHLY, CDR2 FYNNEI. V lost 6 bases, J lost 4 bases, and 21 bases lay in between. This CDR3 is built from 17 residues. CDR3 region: CASRGTSPGRSTGELFF. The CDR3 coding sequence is TGTGCCAGCAGGGGAACTAGCCCCGGAAGGTCCACCGGGGAGCTGTTTTTT.

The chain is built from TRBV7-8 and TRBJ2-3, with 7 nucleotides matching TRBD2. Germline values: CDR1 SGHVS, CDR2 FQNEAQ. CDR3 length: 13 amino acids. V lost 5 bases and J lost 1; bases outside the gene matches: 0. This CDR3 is CASSGGGTDTQYF. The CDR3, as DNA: TGTGCCAGCAGCGGGGGGGGCACAGATACGCAGTATTTT. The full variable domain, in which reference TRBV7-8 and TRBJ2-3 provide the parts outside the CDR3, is GAGVSQSPRYKVAKRGQDVALRCDPISGHVSLFWYQQALGQGPEFLTYFQNEAQLDKSGLPSDRFFAERPEGSVSTLKIQRTQQEDSAVYLCASSGGGTDTQYFGPGTRLTVL.

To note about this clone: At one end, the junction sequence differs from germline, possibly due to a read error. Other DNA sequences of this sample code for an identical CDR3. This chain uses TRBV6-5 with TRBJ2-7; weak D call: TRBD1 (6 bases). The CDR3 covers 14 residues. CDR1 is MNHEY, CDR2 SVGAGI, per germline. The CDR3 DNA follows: TGTGCCAGCACCCGACAGGCCAAAATATCCGAGCAGTATTTC. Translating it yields CASTRQAKISEQYF.

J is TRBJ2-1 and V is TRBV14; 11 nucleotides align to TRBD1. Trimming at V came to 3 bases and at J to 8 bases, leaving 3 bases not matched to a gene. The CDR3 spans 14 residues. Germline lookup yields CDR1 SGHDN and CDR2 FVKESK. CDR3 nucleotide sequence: TGTGCCAGCAGCCAGGACAGGGGGCGAGATGAGCAGTTCTTC. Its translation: CASSQDRGRDEQFF.

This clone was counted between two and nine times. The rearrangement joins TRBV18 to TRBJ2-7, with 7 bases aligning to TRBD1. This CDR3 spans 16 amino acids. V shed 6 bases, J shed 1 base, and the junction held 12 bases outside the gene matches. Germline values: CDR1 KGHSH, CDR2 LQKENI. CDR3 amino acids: CASSSRQGRLSYEQYF. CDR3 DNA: TGTGCCAGCTCCTCAAGACAGGGACGGTTATCCTACGAGCAGTACTTC.

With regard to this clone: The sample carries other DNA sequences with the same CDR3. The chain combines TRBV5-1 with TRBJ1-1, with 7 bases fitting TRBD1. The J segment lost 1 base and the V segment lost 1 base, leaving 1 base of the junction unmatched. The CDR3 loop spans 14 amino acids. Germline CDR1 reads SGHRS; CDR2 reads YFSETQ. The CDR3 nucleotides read TGCGCCAGCAGCTTGCAGGGGGGGAACACTGAAGCTTTCTTT. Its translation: CASSLQGGNTEAFF.

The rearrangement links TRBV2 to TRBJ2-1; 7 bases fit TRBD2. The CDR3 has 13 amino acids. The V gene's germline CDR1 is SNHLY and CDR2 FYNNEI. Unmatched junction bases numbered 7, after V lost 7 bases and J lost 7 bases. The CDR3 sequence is CASMLERGNEQFF. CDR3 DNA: TGTGCCAGCATGCTAGAGCGGGGTAATGAGCAGTTCTTC. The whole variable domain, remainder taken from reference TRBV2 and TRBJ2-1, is EPEVTQTPSHQVTQMGQEVILRCVPISNHLYFYWYRQILGQKVEFLVSFYNNEISEKSEIFDDQFSVERPDGSNFTLKIRSTKLEDSAMYFCASMLERGNEQFFGPGTRLTVL.

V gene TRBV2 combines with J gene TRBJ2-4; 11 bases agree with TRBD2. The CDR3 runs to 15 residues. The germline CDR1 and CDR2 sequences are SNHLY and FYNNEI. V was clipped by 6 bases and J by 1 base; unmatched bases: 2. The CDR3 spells CASSGTSGAKNIQYF. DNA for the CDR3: TGTGCCAGCAGCGGGACTAGCGGTGCCAAAAACATTCAGTACTTC.

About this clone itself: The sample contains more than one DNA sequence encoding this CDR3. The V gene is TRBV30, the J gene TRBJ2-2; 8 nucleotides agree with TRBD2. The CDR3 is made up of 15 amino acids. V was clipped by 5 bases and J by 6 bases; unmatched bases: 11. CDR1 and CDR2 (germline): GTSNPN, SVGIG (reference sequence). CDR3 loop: CAWRRGGGEPGELFF. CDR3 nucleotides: TGTGCCTGGCGTCGGGGGGGAGGAGAGCCCGGGGAGCTGTTTTTT.

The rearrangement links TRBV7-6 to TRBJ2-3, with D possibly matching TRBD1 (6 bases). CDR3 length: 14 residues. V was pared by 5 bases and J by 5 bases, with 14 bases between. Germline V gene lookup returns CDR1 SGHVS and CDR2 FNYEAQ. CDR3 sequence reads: CASSLTGQVDTQYF. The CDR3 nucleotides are TGTGCCAGCAGCCTTACAGGGCAGGTAGATACGCAGTATTTT. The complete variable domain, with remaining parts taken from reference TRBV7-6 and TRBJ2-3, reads GAGVSQSPRYKVTKRGQDVALRCDPISGHVSLYWYRQALGQGPEFLTYFNYEAQQDKSGLPNDRFSAERPEGSISTLTIQRTEQRDSAMYRCASSLTGQVDTQYFGPGTRLTVL.

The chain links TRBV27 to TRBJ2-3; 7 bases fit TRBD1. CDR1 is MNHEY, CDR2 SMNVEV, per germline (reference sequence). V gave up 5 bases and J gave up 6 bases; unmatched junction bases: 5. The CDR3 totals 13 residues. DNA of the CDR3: TGTGCCAGCAGTACGACAGGGTTGGATACGCAGTATTTT. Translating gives CASSTTGLDTQYF.

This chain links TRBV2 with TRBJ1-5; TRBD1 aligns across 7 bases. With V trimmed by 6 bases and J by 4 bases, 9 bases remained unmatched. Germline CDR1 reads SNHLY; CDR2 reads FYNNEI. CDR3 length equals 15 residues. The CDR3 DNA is TGTGCCAGCAGGAGTTTCGGGACAGAGAATCAGCCCCAGCATTTT. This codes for CASRSFGTENQPQHF.

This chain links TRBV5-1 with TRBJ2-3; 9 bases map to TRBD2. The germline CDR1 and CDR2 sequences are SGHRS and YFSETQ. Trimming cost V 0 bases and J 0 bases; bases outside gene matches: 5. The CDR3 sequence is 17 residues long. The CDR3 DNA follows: TGCGCCAGCAGCTTGGGCCTAGCGGGGTCTAGCACAGATACGCAGTATTTT. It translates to CASSLGLAGSSTDTQYF.

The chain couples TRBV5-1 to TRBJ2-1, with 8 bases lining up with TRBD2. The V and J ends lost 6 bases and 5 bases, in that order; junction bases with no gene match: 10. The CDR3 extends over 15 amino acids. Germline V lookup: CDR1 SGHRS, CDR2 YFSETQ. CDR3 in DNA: TGCGCCAGCACCTTTAGCGGGGCAGCCCACAATGAGCAGTTCTTC. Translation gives CASTFSGAAHNEQFF.

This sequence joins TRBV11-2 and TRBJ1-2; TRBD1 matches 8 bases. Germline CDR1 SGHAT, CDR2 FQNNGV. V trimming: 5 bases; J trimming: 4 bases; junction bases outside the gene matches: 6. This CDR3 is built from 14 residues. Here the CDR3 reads CASSLQGVGYGYTF. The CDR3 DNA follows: TGTGCCAGCAGCCTACAGGGGGTGGGCTATGGCTACACCTTC.

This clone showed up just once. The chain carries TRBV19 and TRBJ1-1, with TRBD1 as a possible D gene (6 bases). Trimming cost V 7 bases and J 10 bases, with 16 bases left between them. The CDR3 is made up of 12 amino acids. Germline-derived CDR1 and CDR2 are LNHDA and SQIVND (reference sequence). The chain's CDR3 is CASTPWGLGAFF. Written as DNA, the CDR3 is TGTGCCAGTACCCCTTGGGGGCTGGGAGCTTTCTTT.

The CDR3 here is CASSLSSGGGGETQYF. The CDR3 nucleotides are TGCGCCAGCAGCTTGTCTAGCGGAGGAGGGGGAGAGACCCAGTACTTC. J is TRBJ2-5 and V is TRBV5-1; tentatively, D is TRBD2 (7 bases). There are 16 residues in the CDR3. Trimming removed 1 base from V and 4 bases from J, with 17 bases in between. Germline values: CDR1 SGHRS, CDR2 YFSETQ.

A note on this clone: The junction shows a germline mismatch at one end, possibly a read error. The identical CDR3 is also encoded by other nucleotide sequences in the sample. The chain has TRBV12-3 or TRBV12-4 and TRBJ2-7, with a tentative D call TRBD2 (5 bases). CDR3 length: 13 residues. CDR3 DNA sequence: TGTGCCAGTAGTTTTAGGAGAGGGCCCGAGCAGTACTTC. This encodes CASSFRRGPEQYF.

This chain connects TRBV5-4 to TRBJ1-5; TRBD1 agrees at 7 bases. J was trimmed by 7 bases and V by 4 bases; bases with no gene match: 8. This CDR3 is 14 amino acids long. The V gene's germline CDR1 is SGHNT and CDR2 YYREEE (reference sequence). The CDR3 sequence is CASSLDRANQPQHF. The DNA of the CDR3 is TGTGCCAGCAGCCTAGACAGGGCGAACCAGCCCCAGCATTTT. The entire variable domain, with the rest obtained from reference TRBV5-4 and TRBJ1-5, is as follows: ETGVTQSPTHLIKTRGQQVTLRCSSQSGHNTVSWYQQALGQGPQFIFQYYREEENGRGNFPPRFSGLQFPNYSSELNVNALELDDSALYLCASSLDRANQPQHFGDGTRLSIL.

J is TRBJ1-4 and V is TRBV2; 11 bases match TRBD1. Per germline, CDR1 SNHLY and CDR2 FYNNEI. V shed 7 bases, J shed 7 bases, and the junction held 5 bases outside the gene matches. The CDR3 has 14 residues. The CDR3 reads CASTPGTGGEKLFF. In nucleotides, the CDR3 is TGTGCCAGCACCCCCGGGACAGGGGGTGAAAAACTGTTTTTT. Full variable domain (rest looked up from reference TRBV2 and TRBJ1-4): EPEVTQTPSHQVTQMGQEVILRCVPISNHLYFYWYRQILGQKVEFLVSFYNNEISEKSEIFDDQFSVERPDGSNFTLKIRSTKLEDSAMYFCASTPGTGGEKLFFGSGTQLSVL.

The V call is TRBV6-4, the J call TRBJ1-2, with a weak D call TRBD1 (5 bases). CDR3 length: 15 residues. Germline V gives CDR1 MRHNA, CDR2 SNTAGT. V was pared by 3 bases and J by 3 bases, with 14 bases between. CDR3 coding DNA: TGTGCCAGCAGTGAAACCAGGGCCGGCGACTATGGCTACACCTTC. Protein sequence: CASSETRAGDYGYTF.

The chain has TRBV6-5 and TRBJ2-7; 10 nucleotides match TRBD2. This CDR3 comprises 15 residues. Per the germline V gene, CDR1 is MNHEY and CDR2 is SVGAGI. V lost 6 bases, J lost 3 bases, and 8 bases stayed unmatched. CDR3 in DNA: TGTGCCAGCAGCCCGGATAGCGGGAGGTACTACGAGCAGTACTTC. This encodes CASSPDSGRYYEQYF.

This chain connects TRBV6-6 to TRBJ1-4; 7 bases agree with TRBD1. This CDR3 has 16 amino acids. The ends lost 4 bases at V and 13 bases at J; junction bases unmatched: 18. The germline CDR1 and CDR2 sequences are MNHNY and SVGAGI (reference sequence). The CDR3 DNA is TGTGCCAGCAGTTCCAGTAGACGGGCAGGGGGATCTCGACTGTTTTTT. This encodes CASSSSRRAGGSRLFF.

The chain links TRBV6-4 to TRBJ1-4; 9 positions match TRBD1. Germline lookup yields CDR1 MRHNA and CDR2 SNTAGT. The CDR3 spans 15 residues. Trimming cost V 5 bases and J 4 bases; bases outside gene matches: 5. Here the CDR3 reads CASSLGTGLNEKLFF. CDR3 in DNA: TGTGCCAGCAGTCTCGGGACAGGGCTTAATGAAAAACTGTTTTTT.

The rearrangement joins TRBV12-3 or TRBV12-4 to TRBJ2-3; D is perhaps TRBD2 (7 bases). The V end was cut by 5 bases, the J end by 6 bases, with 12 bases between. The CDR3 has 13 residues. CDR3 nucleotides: TGTGCCAGCAGTCTACAGGGAGGGGATACGCAGTATTTT. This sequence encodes CASSLQGGDTQYF.